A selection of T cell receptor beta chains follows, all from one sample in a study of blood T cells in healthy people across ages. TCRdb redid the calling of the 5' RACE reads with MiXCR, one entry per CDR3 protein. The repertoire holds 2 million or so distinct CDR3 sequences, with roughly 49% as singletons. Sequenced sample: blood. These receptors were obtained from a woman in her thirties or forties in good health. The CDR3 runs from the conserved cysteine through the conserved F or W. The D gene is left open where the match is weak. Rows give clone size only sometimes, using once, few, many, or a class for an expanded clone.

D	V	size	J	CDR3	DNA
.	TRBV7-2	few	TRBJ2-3	CASSLEGWSHGSTDTQYF	TGTGCCAGCAGCTTAGAGGGTTGGTCCCATGGGAGCACAGATACGCAGTATTTT
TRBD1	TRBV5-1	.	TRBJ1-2	CASNDGTGGEKGYGYTF	TGCGCCAGCAACGACGGAACAGGGGGCGAGAAGGGCTATGGCTACACCTTC
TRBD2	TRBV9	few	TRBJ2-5	CASSVGSGGHQETQYF	TGTGCCAGCAGCGTAGGAAGCGGGGGTCACCAAGAGACCCAGTACTTC
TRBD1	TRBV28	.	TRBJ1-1	CASRTGGTAEAFF	TGTGCCAGCAGAACAGGGGGTACGGCTGAAGCTTTCTTT
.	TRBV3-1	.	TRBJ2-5	CASSQVKQETQYF	TGTGCCAGCAGCCAAGTAAAGCAAGAGACCCAGTACTTC
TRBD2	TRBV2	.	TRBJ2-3	CASSWPSGGVSTDTQYF	TGTGCCAGCAGTTGGCCTAGCGGGGGGGTTAGCACAGATACGCAGTATTTT
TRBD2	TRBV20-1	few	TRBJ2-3	CSATAGGGADTQYF	TGCAGTGCTACCGCGGGGGGCGGTGCAGATACGCAGTATTTT
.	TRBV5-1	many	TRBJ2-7	CASSLEASYEQYF	TGTGCCAGCAGCTTAGAGGCCTCCTACGAGCAGTACTTC
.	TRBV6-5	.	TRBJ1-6	CASSRPVLGGTSPLHF	TGTGCCAGCAGTCGCCCCGTCCTAGGGGGAACTTCACCCCTCCACTTT
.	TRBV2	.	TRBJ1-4	CASLVPGEKLFF	TGTGCCAGCTTAGTTCCCGGAGAAAAACTGTTTTTT
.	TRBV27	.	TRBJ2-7	CASSVTDRYEQYF	TGTGCCAGCAGTGTGACCGACAGGTACGAGCAGTACTTC
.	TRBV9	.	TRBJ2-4	CASSVAGNLERGNIQYF	TGTGCCAGCAGCGTAGCTGGAAACTTAGAAAGAGGGAACATTCAGTACTTC
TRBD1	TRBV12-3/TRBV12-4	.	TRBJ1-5	CASRTQGSTGTNQPQHF	TGTGCGAGCCGGACACAGGGGAGTACAGGGACCAATCAGCCCCAGCATTTT
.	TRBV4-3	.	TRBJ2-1	CASSQAESNEQFF	TGCGCCAGCAGCCAGGCGGAGTCCAATGAGCAGTTCTTC
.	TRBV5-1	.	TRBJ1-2	CASSLQRPSGGYTF	TGCGCCAGCAGCTTACAGAGGCCATCGGGTGGCTACACCTTC
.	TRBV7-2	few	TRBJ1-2	CASSGGHTLNYGYTF	TGTGCCAGCAGCGGGGGACACACCCTTAACTATGGCTACACCTTC
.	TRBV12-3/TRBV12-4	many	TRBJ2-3	CASSFADTQYF	TGTGCCAGCAGCTTTGCAGATACGCAGTATTTT
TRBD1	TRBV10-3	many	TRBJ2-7	CAATGDGYSTEQYF	TGTGCCGCTACAGGGGACGGATACTCAACCGAGCAGTACTTC
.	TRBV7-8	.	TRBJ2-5	CASRWARSRQETQYF	TGTGCCAGCAGGTGGGCAAGGAGTAGGCAAGAGACCCAGTACTTC
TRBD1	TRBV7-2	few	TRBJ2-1	CASSSRDRGDEQFF	TGTGCCAGCAGCTCCCGGGACAGGGGTGATGAGCAGTTCTTC
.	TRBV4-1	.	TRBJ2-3	CASSQEEGSTDTQYF	TGCGCCAGCAGCCAAGAAGAGGGCAGCACAGATACGCAGTATTTT
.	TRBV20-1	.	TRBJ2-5	CSARTDRVDTRETQYF	TGCAGTGCTCGAACGGACAGAGTAGACACGCGAGAGACCCAGTACTTC
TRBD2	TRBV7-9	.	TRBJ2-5	CASSLGRGSRETQYF	TGTGCCAGCAGCTTAGGGCGGGGGTCACGGGAGACCCAGTACTTC
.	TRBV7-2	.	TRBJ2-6	CASSLASIPSGANVLTF	TGTGCCAGCAGCTTAGCTTCCATTCCCTCTGGGGCCAACGTCCTGACTTTC
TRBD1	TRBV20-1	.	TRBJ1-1	CSAPDRAEAFF	TGCAGTGCTCCGGACAGGGCTGAAGCTTTCTTT
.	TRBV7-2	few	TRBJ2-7	CASSLAGGPWEQYF	TGTGCCAGCAGCTTAGCCGGGGGACCCTGGGAGCAGTACTTC
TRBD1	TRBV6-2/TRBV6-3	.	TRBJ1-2	CASTSDRRNYGYTF	TGTGCCAGTACCTCGGACAGGCGAAACTATGGCTACACCTTC
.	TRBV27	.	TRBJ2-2	CASSLQGRDTGELFF	TGTGCCAGCAGTTTACAGGGGCGTGACACCGGGGAGCTGTTTTTT
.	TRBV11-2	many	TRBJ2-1	CASSLDLGEQFF	TGTGCCAGCAGCTTAGATCTGGGTGAGCAGTTCTTC
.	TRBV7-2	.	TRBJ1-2	CASSSLGEYYGYTF	TGTGCCAGCAGCTCCCTCGGGGAGTACTATGGCTACACCTTC
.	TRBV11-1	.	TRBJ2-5	CAPPGASQETQYF	TGTGCCCCACCGGGGGCTAGCCAAGAGACCCAGTACTTC
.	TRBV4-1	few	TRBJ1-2	CASSQQGLSVPYGYTF	TGCGCCAGCAGCCAACAGGGTTTGTCTGTCCCATATGGCTACACCTTC
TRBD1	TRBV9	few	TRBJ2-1	CASSGKTGVEGNEQFF	TGTGCCAGCAGCGGCAAAACAGGGGTAGAAGGGAATGAGCAGTTCTTC
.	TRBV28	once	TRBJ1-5	CASSFDNSNQPQHF	TGTGCCAGCAGTTTTGATAATAGCAATCAGCCCCAGCATTTT
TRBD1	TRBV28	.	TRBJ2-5	CASSSPGTGTETQYF	TGTGCCAGCAGTTCCCCCGGGACAGGGACAGAGACCCAGTACTTC
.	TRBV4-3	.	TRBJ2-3	CASSQQFTPGPTSTDTQYF	TGCGCCAGCAGCCAACAATTCACACCTGGGCCTACTAGCACAGATACGCAGTATTTT
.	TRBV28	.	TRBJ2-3	CASGSPPDTQYF	TGTGCCAGTGGAAGCCCCCCAGATACGCAGTATTTT
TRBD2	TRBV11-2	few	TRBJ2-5	CASSYTGTSETQYF	TGTGCCAGCAGTTATACCGGGACTAGCGAGACCCAGTACTTC
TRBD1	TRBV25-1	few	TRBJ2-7	CASRGTGVSYEQYF	TGTGCCAGCAGGGGGACAGGGGTTTCCTACGAGCAGTACTTC
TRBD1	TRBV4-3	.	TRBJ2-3	CASSQGPGTGFVDTQYF	TGCGCCAGCAGCCAAGGCCCCGGGACAGGGTTCGTAGATACGCAGTATTTT
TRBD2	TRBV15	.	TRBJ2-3	CATSRETLGTSGLLDTQYF	TGTGCCACCAGCAGGGAAACACTAGGGACTAGCGGACTGTTGGATACGCAGTATTTT
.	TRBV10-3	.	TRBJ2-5	CAIRLGLRDETQYF	TGTGCCATCAGGCTCGGGCTCCGTGACGAGACCCAGTACTTC
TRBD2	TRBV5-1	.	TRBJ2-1	CASSVSGATNNEQFF	TGCGCCAGCAGCGTTAGCGGGGCTACAAACAATGAGCAGTTCTTC
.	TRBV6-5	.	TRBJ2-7	CASSYSWTGAYEQYF	TGTGCCAGCAGTTACTCTTGGACGGGAGCCTACGAGCAGTACTTC
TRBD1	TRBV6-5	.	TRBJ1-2	CASSYSTGGGSYGYTF	TGTGCCAGCAGTTACTCGACAGGGGGCGGGAGCTATGGCTACACCTTC
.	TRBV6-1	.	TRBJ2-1	CASSSTGTTNEQFF	TGTGCCAGCAGCTCGACAGGGACTACAAATGAGCAGTTCTTC
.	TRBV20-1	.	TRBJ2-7	CSAWVDYGNEQYF	TGCAGTGCTTGGGTTGACTACGGGAACGAGCAGTACTTC
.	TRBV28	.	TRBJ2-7	CASRGLHLEQYF	TGTGCCAGCAGGGGACTCCACCTCGAGCAGTACTTC
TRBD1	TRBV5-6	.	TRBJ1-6	CASSFPTGEDSPLHF	TGTGCCAGCAGCTTCCCGACAGGGGAGGATTCACCCCTCCACTTT
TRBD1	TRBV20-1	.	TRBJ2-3	CSARRDRGLKDTQYF	TGCAGTGCTAGAAGGGACAGGGGGCTAAAAGATACGCAGTATTTT
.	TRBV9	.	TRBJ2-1	CASSVSIEDWSYNEQFF	TGTGCCAGCAGCGTTAGTATAGAGGATTGGTCCTACAATGAGCAGTTCTTC
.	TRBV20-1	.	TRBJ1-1	CSASGAGFMNTEAFF	TGCAGTGCTTCCGGGGCAGGGTTCATGAACACTGAAGCTTTCTTT
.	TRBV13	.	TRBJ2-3	CASRRAGWVDTQYF	TGTGCCAGCCGACGGGCGGGGTGGGTAGATACGCAGTATTTT